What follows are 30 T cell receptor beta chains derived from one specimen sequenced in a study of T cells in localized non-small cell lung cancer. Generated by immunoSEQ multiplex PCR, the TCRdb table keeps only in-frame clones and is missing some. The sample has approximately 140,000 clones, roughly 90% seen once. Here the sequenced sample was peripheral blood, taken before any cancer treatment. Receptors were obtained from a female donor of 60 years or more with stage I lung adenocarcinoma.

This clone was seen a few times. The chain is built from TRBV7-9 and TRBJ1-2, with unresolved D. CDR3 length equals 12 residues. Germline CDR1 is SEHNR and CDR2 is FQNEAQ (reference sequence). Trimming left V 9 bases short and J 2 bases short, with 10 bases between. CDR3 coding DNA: TGTGCCAGTTCAACAGAAAACTATGGCTACACCTTC. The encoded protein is CASSTENYGYTF.

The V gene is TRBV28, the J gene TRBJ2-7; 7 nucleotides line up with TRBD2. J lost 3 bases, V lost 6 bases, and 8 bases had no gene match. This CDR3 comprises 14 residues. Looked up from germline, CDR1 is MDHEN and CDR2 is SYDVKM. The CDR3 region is CASSLTSTFYEQYF. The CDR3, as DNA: TGTGCCAGCAGCCTGACTAGCACGTTCTACGAGCAGTACTTC. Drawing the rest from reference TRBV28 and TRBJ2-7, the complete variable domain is DVKVTQSSRYLVKRTGEKVFLECVQDMDHENMFWYRQDPGLGLRLIYFSYDVKMKEKGDIPEGYSVSREKKERFSLILESASTNQTSMYLCASSLTSTFYEQYFGPGTRLTVT.

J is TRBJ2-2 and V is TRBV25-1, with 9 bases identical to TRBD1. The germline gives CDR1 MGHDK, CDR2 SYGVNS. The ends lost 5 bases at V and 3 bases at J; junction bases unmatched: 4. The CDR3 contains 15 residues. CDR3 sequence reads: CASSHRGRYTGELFF. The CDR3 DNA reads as TGTGCCAGCAGTCACAGGGGGCGTTACACCGGGGAGCTGTTTTTT. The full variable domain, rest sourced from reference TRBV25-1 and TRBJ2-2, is EADIYQTPRYLVIGTGKKITLECSQTMGHDKMYWYQQDPGMELHLIHYSYGVNSTEKGDLSSESTVSRIRTEHFPLTLESARPSHTSQYLCASSHRGRYTGELFFGEGSRLTVL.

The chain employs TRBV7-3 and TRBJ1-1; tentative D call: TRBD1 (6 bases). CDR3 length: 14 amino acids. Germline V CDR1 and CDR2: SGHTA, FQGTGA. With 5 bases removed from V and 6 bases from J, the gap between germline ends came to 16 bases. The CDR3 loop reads CASSKNTGISEAFF. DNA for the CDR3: TGTGCCAGCAGCAAAAACACAGGGATCTCTGAAGCTTTCTTT.

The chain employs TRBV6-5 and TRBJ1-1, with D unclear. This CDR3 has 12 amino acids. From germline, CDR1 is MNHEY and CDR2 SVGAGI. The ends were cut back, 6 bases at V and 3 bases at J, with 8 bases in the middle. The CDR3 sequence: CASSPGYTEAFF. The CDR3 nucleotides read TGTGCCAGCAGCCCCGGGTACACTGAAGCTTTCTTT.

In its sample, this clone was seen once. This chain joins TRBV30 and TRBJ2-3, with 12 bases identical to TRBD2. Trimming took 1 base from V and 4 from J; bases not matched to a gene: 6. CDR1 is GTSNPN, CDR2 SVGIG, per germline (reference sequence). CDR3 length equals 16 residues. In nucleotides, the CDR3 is TGTGCCTGGAGTGGCGGACTAGCGGGACTCTCAGATACGCAGTATTTT. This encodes CAWSGGLAGLSDTQYF.

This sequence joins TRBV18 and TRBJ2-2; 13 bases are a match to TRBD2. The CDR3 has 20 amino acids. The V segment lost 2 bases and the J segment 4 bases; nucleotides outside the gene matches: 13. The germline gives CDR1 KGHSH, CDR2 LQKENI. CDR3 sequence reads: CASSPYLQGLAGEGTGELFF. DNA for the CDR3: TGTGCCAGCTCACCATATTTGCAAGGACTAGCGGGAGAAGGCACCGGGGAGCTGTTTTTT.

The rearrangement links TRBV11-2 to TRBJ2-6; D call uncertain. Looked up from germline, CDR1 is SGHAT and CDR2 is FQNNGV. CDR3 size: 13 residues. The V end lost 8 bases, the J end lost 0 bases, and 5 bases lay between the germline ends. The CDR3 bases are TGTGCCAGCGTCAACTCTGGGGCCAACGTCCTGACTTTC. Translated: CASVNSGANVLTF.

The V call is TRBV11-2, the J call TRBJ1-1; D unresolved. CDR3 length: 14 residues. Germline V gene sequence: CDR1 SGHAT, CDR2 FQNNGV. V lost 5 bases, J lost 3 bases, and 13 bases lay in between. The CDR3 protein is CASSPAAAYTEAFF. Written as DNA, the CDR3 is TGTGCCAGCAGCCCAGCGGCGGCCTACACTGAAGCTTTCTTT.

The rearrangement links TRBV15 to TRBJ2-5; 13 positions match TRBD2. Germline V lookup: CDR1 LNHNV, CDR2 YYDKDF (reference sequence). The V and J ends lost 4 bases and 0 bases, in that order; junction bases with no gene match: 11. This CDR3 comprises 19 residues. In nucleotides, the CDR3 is TGTGCCACCAGCAACGGACTAGCGGGAGATGTAAGAAACCAAGAGACCCAGTACTTC. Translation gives CATSNGLAGDVRNQETQYF.

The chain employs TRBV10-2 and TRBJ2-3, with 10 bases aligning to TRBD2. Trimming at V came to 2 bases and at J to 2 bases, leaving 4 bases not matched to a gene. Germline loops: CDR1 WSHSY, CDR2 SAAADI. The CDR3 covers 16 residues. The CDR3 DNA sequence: TGCGCCAGCAGTGAGACTAGCGGGACCCCCACAGATACGCAGTATTTT. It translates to CASSETSGTPTDTQYF.

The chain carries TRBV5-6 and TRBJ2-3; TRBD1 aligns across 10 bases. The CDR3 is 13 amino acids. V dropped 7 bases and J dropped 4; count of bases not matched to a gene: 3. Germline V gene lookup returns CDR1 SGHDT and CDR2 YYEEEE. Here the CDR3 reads CASGQGEADTQYF. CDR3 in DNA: TGTGCCAGCGGACAGGGGGAGGCAGATACGCAGTATTTT.

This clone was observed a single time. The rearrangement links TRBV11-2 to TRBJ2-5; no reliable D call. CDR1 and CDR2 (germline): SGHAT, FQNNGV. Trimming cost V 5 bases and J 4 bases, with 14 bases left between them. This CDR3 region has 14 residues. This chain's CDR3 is CASSPPYSRETQYF. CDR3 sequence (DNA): TGTGCCAGCAGCCCCCCTTACTCCCGAGAGACCCAGTACTTC.

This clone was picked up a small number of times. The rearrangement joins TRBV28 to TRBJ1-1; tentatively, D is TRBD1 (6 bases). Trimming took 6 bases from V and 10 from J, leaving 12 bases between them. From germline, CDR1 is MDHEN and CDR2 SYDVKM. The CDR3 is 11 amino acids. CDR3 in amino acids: CASSRGGRAFF. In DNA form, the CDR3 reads TGTGCCAGCAGCCGGGGGGGGCGAGCTTTCTTT. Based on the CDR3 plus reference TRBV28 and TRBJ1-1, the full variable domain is DVKVTQSSRYLVKRTGEKVFLECVQDMDHENMFWYRQDPGLGLRLIYFSYDVKMKEKGDIPEGYSVSREKKERFSLILESASTNQTSMYLCASSRGGRAFFGQGTRLTVV.

The CDR3 here is CASSDLASGNSGANVLTF. For the CDR3, the DNA is TGTGCCAGCAGTGATTTGGCTAGCGGTAACTCTGGGGCCAACGTCCTGACTTTC. This rearrangement joins TRBV6-4 to TRBJ2-6, with 7 bases that match TRBD2. Germline V gives CDR1 MRHNA, CDR2 SNTAGT. The CDR3 consists of 18 residues. Unmatched junction bases numbered 8, after V lost 3 bases and J lost 0 bases.

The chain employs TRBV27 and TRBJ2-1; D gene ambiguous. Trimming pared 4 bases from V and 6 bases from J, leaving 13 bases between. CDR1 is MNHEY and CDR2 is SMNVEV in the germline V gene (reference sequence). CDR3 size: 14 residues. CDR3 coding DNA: TGTGCCAGCAGTTCTCCTTACAAGACCAATGAGCAGTTCTTC. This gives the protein CASSSPYKTNEQFF.

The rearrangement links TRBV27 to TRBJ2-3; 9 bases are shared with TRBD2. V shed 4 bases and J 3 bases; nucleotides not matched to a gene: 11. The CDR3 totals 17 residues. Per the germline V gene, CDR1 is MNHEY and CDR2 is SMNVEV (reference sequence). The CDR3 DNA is TGTGCCAGCAGTTATTCTTCGTTTCTAGCGGGAACAGATACGCAGTATTTT. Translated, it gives CASSYSSFLAGTDTQYF.

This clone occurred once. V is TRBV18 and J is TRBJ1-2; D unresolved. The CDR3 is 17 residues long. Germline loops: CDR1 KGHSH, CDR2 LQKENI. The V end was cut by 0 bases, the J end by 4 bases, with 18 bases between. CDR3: CASSPPMGPGSGYGYTF. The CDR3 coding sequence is TGTGCCAGCTCACCACCGATGGGCCCGGGATCGGGCTATGGCTACACCTTC. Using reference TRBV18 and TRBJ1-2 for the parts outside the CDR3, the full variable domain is NAGVMQNPRHLVRRRGQEARLRCSPMKGHSHVYWYRQLPEEGLKFMVYLQKENIIDESGMPKERFSAEFPKEGPSILRIQQVVRGDSAAYFCASSPPMGPGSGYGYTFGSGTRLTVV.

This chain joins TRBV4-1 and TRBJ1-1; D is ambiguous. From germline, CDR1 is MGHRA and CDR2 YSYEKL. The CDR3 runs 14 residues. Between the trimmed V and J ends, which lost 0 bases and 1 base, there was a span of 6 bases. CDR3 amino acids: CASSQDNRNTEAFF. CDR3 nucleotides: TGCGCCAGCAGCCAAGATAACAGGAACACTGAAGCTTTCTTT.

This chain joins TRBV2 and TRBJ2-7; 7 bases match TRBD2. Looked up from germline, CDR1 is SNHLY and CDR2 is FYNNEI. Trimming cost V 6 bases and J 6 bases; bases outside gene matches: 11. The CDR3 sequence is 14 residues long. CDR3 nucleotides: TGTGCCAGCAGCCCCGACGAGGGAGGGCGCGAGCAGTACTTC. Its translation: CASSPDEGGREQYF.

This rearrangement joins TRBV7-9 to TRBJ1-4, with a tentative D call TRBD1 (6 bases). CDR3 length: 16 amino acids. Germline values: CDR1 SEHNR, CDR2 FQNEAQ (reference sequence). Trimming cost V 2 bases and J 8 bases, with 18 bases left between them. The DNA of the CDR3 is TGTGCCAGCAGCTTAAGCTCAGGGGTAATGGCGGAAAAACTGTTTTTT. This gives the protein CASSLSSGVMAEKLFF.

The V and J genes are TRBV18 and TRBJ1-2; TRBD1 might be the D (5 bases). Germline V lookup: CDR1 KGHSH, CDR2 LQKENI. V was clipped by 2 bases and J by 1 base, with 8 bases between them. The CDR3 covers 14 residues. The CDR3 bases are TGTGCCAGCTCACCATACGGGGGTAACTATGGCTACACCTTC. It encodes CASSPYGGNYGYTF.

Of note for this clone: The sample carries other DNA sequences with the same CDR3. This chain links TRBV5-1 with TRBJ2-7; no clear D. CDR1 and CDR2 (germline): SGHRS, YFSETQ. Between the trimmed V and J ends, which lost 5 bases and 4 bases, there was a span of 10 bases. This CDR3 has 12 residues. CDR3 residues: CASSSTLYEQYF. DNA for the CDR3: TGCGCCAGCAGTTCCACTTTATACGAGCAGTACTTC.

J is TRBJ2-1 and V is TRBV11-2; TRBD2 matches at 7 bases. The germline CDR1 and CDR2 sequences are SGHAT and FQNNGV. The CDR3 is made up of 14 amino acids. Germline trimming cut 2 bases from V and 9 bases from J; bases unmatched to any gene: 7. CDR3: CASSLRTSVGEQFF. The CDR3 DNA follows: TGTGCCAGCAGCTTAAGAACTAGCGTCGGTGAGCAGTTCTTC.

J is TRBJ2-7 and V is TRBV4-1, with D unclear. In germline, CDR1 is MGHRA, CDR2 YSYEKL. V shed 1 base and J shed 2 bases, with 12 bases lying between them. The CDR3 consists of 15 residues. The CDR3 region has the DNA TGCGCCAGCAGCCAAGTGGTGACAAGGGCCTACGAGCAGTACTTC. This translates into CASSQVVTRAYEQYF.

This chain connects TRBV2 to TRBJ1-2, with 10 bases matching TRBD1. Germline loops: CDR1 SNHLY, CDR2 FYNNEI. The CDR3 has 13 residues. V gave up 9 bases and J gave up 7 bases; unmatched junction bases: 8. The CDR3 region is CARQKTGGFGYTF. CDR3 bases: TGTGCCAGGCAGAAGACAGGGGGCTTTGGCTACACCTTC.

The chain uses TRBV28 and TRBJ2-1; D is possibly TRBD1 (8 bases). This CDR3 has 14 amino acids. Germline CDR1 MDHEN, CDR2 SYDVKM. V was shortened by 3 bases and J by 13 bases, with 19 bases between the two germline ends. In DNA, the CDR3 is TGTGCCAGCAGTTTGGGAGGGCACAGGGGGAACCAGTTCTTC. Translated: CASSLGGHRGNQFF.

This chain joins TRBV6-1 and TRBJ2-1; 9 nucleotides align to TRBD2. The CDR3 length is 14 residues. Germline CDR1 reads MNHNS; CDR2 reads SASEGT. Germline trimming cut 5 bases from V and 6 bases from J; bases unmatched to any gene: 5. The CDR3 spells CASSPRTSANEQFF. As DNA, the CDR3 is TGTGCCAGCAGTCCTCGGACTAGCGCCAATGAGCAGTTCTTC.

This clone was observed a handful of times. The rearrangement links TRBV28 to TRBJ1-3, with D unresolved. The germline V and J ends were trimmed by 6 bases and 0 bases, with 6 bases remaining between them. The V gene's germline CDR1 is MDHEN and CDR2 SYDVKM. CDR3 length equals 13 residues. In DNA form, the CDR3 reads TGTGCCAGCAGCCATCGCTCTGGAAACACCATATATTTT. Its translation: CASSHRSGNTIYF.

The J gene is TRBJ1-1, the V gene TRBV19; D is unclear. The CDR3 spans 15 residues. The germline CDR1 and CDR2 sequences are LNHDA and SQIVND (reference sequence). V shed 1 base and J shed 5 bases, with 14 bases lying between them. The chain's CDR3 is CASSIVGTRGTEAFF. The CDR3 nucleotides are TGTGCCAGTAGTATAGTAGGCACAAGAGGGACTGAAGCTTTCTTT.